Listed below are T cell receptor beta chains from one sample, sequenced in a study of cytomegalovirus exposure and HLA in healthy donors. The table came from immunoSEQ multiplex PCR; TCRdb's copy has only in-frame clones and leaves some out. The table has 160,000 or so clones, 82% seen once; the top ten hold approximately 6.3%. Sequencing input: PBMCs. Source of these receptors: a woman aged 45 to 65 in good health and CMV-seropositive. The CDR3 runs from the conserved cysteine through the conserved F or W. D genes are given only for firm matches. Size is omitted from some rows. Given values are once, few, many or a class for expanded clones.

TRBJ2-1,-,TRBV7-3,-,TGTGCCAGCTCGCCCTCGGGAACCTACAATGAGCAGTTCTTC,CASSPSGTYNEQFF
TRBJ2-7,-,TRBV4-3,-,TGCGCCAGCAGCCCCATGTTGGCCTCCTACGAGCAGTACTTC,CASSPMLASYEQYF
TRBJ2-7,TRBD1,TRBV2,-,TGTGCCAGCAGTGCTGAGACAGGGTACTACGAGCAGTACTTC,CASSAETGYYEQYF
TRBJ2-7,-,TRBV11-2,once,TGTGCCAGCACCTTGGGCGTGAGAAGCTCCTACGAGCAGTACTTC,CASTLGVRSSYEQYF
TRBJ1-4,-,TRBV7-9,few,TGTGCCAGCAGCTTGTCAGTGGGGCATGAAAAACTGTTTTTT,CASSLSVGHEKLFF
TRBJ1-5,TRBD1,TRBV10-3,-,TGTGCCATCAGTACAGGGGATCAGCCCCAGCATTTT,CAISTGDQPQHF
TRBJ1-4,-,TRBV19,-,TGTGCCAGTAGGGAATGGGGCATAGGACAACTGTTTTTT,CASREWGIGQLFF
TRBJ2-1,-,TRBV18,-,TGTGCCAGCTCATTAACAGGGAACGTCAATGAGCAGTTCTTC,CASSLTGNVNEQFF
TRBJ1-3,-,TRBV7-2,-,TGTGCCAGCAGCTTAGGTCCAGGGCGTGGAAACACCATATATTTT,CASSLGPGRGNTIYF
TRBJ2-7,-,TRBV6-5,-,TGTGCCAGCAGTTCCCCAGTCCACGAGCAGTACTTC,CASSSPVHEQYF
TRBJ2-1,TRBD1,TRBV6-5,-,TGTGCCAGCACCAGGACAGGGGACACCTACAATGAGCAGTTCTTC,CASTRTGDTYNEQFF
TRBJ1-5,-,TRBV7-3,-,TGTGCCAGCAGCCTGTTGGGCTATCAGCCCCAGCATTTT,CASSLLGYQPQHF
TRBJ2-3,-,TRBV14,once,TGTGCCAGCAGCCTACGTAGGACAACAGATACGCAGTATTTT,CASSLRRTTDTQYF
TRBJ2-1,TRBD2,TRBV20-1,-,TGCAGTGCTGGGGGGGGACGGGAGCAGTTCTTC,CSAGGGREQFF
TRBJ2-4,TRBD1,TRBV12-5,-,TGTGCTAGTGCCGGACAGGGCGGCAAAAACATTCAGTACTTC,CASAGQGGKNIQYF
TRBJ1-2,-,TRBV5-1,-,TGCGCCAGCAGCTTCGGAGAAGGGGCCTATGGCTACACCTTC,CASSFGEGAYGYTF
TRBJ2-7,-,TRBV7-2,-,TGTGCCAGCAGCAAGCGACAGGTGCCCCCCTACGAGCAGTACTTC,CASSKRQVPPYEQYF
TRBJ2-7,TRBD1,TRBV5-8,-,TGTGCCAGCAGCTCTCGACAGGGAAACACCTACGAGCAGTACTTC,CASSSRQGNTYEQYF
TRBJ2-7,TRBD1,TRBV30,-,TGTGCCTGGAGCCAATCCGTTACAGGGGTCGAGCAGTACTTC,CAWSQSVTGVEQYF
TRBJ1-1,-,TRBV2,-,TGTGCCAGCAGTGAAAATCGGGGGGGAACTGAAGCTTTCTTT,CASSENRGGTEAFF
TRBJ2-7,TRBD1,TRBV5-6,-,TGTGCCAGCAGCCCTAAGGGGGCTAACGAGCAGTACTTC,CASSPKGANEQYF
TRBJ1-1,-,TRBV27,few,TGTGCCAGCAAGGAGGGCGGGACTGAAGCTTTCTTT,CASKEGGTEAFF
TRBJ1-5,-,TRBV30,-,TGTGCCTGGAGTCCAGGGTATAGCAATCAGCCCCAGCATTTT,CAWSPGYSNQPQHF
TRBJ1-2,-,TRBV9,once,TGTGCCAGCAGCGTAGATACAAGCTATGGCTACACCTTC,CASSVDTSYGYTF
TRBJ2-1,TRBD1,TRBV4-1,-,TGCGCCAGCAGCCAGGACAGGGGGTTTGGCAATGAGCAGTTCTTC,CASSQDRGFGNEQFF
TRBJ1-4,-,TRBV14,-,TGTGCCAGCAGCCAAGAAACGGCGGGAAATGAAAAACTGTTTTTT,CASSQETAGNEKLFF
TRBJ1-1,-,TRBV18,-,TGTGCCAGCTCACCACGGCAAGAGAACACTGAAGCTTTCTTT,CASSPRQENTEAFF
TRBJ1-2,-,TRBV19,-,TGTGCCAGCCAGGGCCGCTATGGCTACACCTTC,CASQGRYGYTF
TRBJ1-5,-,TRBV27,-,TGTGCCAGCAGTCCCCCTAGAGTGGGCAGGGCTCACCAGCCCCAGCATTTT,CASSPPRVGRAHQPQHF
TRBJ2-7,-,TRBV5-1,-,TGCGCCAGCAGCTTGGGTGGCCCAACCTACGAGCAGTACTTC,CASSLGGPTYEQYF
TRBJ1-2,-,TRBV6-1,-,TGTGCCAGCAGCCAAGCGATAGCCAACTATGGCTACACCTTC,CASSQAIANYGYTF